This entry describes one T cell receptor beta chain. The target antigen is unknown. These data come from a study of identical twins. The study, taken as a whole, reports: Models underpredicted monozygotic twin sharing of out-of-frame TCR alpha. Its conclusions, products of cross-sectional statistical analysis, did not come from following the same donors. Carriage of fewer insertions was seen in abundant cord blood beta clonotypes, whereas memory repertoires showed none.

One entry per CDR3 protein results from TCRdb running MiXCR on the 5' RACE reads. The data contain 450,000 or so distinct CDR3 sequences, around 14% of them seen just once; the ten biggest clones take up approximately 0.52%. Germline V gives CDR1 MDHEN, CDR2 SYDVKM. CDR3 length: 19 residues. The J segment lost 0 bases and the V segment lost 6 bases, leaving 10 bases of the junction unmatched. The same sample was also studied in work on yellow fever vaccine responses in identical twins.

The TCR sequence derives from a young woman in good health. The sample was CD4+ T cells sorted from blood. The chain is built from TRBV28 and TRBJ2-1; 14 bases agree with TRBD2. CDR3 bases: TGTGCCAGCAGCCCCAGCGGACTAGCGGGGGGCACCTCCTACAATGAGCAGTTCTTC. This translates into CASSPSGLAGGTSYNEQFF.